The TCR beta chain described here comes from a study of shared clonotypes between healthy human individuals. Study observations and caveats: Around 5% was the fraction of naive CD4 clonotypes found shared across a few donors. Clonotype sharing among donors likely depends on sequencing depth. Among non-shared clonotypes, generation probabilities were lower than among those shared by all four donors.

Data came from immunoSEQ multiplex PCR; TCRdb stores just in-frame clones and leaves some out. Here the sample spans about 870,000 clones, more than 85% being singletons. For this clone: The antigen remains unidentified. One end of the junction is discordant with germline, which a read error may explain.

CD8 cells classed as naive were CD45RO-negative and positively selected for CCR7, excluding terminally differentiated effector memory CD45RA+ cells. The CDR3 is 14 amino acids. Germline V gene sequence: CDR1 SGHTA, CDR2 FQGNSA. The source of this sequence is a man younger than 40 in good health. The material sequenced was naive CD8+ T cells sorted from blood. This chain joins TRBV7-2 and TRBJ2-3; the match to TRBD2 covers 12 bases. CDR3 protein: CASSLAGGQDTQYF. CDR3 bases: TGTGCCAGCAGCCTAGCGGGAGGGCAAGATACGCAGTATTTT.